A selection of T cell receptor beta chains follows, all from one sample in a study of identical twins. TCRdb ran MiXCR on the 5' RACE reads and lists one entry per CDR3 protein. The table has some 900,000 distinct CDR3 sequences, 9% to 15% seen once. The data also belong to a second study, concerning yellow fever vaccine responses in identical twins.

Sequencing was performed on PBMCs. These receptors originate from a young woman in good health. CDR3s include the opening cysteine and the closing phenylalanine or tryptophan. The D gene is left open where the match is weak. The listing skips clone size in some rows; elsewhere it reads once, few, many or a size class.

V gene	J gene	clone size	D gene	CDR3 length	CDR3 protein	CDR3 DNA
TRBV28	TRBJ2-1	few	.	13	CASSRQGGNEQFF	TGTGCCAGCAGCCGACAGGGAGGGAATGAGCAGTTCTTC
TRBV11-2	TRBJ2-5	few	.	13	CASSLDLRETQYF	TGTGCCAGCAGCTTAGACCTTCGGGAGACCCAGTACTTC
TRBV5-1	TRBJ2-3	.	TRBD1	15	CASSLMDRVGDTQYF	TGCGCCAGCAGCTTGATGGACAGGGTGGGAGATACGCAGTATTTT
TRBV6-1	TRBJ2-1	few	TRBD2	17	CASSRQVAGGSYNEQFF	TGTGCCAGCAGTAGACAAGTAGCGGGGGGGTCCTACAATGAGCAGTTCTTC
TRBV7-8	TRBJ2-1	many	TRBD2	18	CASSFGLAGGGSYNEQFF	TGTGCCAGCAGCTTCGGACTAGCGGGGGGTGGGTCCTACAATGAGCAGTTCTTC
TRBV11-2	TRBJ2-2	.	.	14	CASSLIGDTGELFF	TGTGCCAGCAGCTTAATCGGCGACACCGGGGAGCTGTTTTTT
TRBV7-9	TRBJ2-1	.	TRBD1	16	CASSTHRDSSYNEQFF	TGTGCCAGCAGCACACACCGGGACAGCTCCTACAATGAGCAGTTCTTC
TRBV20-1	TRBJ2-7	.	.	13	CSARGGQVDEQYF	TGCAGTGCTAGAGGGGGGCAAGTGGACGAGCAGTACTTC
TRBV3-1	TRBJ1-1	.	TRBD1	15	CASSQMGTGNTEAFF	TGTGCCAGCAGTCAAATGGGGACAGGGAACACTGAAGCTTTCTTT
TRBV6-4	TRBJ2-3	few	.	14	CASSAEPGDYTQYF	TGTGCCAGCAGTGCCGAACCGGGAGATTATACGCAGTATTTT
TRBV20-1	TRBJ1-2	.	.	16	CSARERGRPFYYGYTF	TGCAGTGCTAGAGAAAGGGGACGCCCATTCTACTATGGCTACACCTTC
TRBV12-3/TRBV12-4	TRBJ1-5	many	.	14	CASSRSSGNQPQHF	TGTGCCAGCAGCCGATCGAGCGGGAATCAGCCCCAGCATTTT
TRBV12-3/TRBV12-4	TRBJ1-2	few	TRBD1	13	CASTQGGAYGYTF	TGTGCCAGCACCCAGGGGGGTGCGTATGGCTACACCTTC
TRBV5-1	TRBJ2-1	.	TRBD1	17	CASSFTTGTGVINEQFF	TGCGCCAGCAGCTTTACCACCGGGACAGGGGTCATCAATGAGCAGTTCTTC
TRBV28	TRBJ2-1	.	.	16	CASSLMAPSSYNEQFF	TGTGCCAGCAGTTTAATGGCCCCGAGCTCCTACAATGAGCAGTTCTTC
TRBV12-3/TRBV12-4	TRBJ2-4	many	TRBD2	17	CASSFQTSGSAKNIQYF	TGTGCCAGCAGTTTCCAGACTAGCGGGAGTGCCAAAAACATTCAGTACTTC
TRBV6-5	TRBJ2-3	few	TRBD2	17	CASSYMKEAGVRNTQYF	TGTGCCAGCAGTTACATGAAGGAGGCGGGGGTACGAAATACGCAGTATTTT
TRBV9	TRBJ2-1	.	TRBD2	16	CASRRPGLAGVNEQFF	TGTGCCAGCAGGAGACCGGGACTAGCGGGAGTTAATGAGCAGTTCTTC
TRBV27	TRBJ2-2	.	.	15	CASSSSITSTGELFF	TGTGCCAGCAGTTCCAGTATTACTTCCACCGGGGAGCTGTTTTTT
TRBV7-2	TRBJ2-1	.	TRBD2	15	CASSLSWGGYNEQFF	TGTGCCAGCAGCTTATCCTGGGGGGGGTACAATGAGCAGTTCTTC
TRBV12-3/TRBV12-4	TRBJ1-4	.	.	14	CASSLVLRVEKLFF	TGTGCCAGCAGTTTAGTCCTGCGAGTTGAAAAACTGTTTTTT
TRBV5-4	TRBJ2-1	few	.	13	CASRPSSYNEQFF	TGTGCCAGCAGACCGAGCTCCTACAATGAGCAGTTCTTC
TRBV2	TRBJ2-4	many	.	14	CASRAGLAKNIQYF	TGTGCCAGCAGAGCTGGGCTAGCCAAAAACATTCAGTACTTC
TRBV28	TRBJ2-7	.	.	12	CASLDWAREQYF	TGTGCCAGCCTAGATTGGGCGAGAGAGCAGTACTTC
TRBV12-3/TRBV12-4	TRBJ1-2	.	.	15	CASSPAGTTFYGYTF	TGTGCCAGCAGCCCGGCGGGGACCACGTTCTATGGCTACACCTTC
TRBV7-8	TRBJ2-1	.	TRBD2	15	CASSSTAGAYNEQFF	TGTGCCAGCAGCTCTACAGCGGGGGCTTACAATGAGCAGTTCTTC
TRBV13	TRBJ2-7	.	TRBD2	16	CASSLADLAAPYEQYF	TGTGCCAGCAGCTTAGCCGACCTAGCGGCGCCCTACGAGCAGTACTTC
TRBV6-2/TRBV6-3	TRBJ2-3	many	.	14	CASSYGDTTDTQYF	TGTGCCAGCAGTTACGGGGATACCACAGATACGCAGTATTTT
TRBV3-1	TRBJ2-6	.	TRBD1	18	CARSTGTGGLSGANVLTF	TGTGCCCGCAGTACCGGGACAGGGGGCCTGTCTGGGGCCAACGTCCTGACTTTC
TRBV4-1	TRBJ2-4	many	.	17	CASSQDSTGVAKNIQYF	TGCGCCAGCAGCCAAGATTCAACGGGGGTAGCCAAAAACATTCAGTACTTC
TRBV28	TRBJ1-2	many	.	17	CASSSRYGGRRNYGYTF	TGTGCCAGCAGTTCGAGATACGGCGGGCGACGTAACTATGGCTACACCTTC
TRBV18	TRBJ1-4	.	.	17	CASSPTGQSSTNEKLFF	TGTGCCAGCTCACCAACAGGACAGAGTTCAACTAATGAAAAACTGTTTTTT
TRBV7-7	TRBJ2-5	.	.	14	CASSLAGVKETQYF	TGTGCCAGCAGCTTAGCGGGGGTAAAAGAGACCCAGTACTTC
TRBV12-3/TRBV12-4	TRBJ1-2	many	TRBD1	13	CASSGQGARGYTF	TGTGCCAGCAGTGGCCAGGGGGCGCGAGGCTACACCTTC
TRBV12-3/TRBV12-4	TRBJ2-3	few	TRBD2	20	CASSFGPFLRGGRSTDTQYF	TGTGCCAGCAGTTTCGGACCCTTTTTGCGGGGGGGCCGGAGCACAGATACGCAGTATTTT
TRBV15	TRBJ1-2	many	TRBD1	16	CATSLTRGRTGNGYTF	TGTGCCACCAGCCTAACGAGGGGGCGAACCGGCAATGGCTACACCTTC
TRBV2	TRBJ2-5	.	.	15	CASSELSINQETQYF	TGTGCCAGCAGTGAATTGAGTATAAACCAAGAGACCCAGTACTTC
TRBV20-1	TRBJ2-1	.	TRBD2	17	CSASGRLAGGPFDEQFF	TGCAGTGCTAGTGGACGACTAGCGGGAGGGCCATTTGATGAGCAGTTCTTC
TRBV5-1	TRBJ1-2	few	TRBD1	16	CASSYTSGGSPLGYTF	TGCGCCAGCAGCTATACCTCAGGGGGGTCCCCTCTTGGCTACACCTTC
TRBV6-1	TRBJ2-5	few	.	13	CASRFRDLETQYF	TGTGCCAGCAGGTTCAGGGACCTGGAGACCCAGTACTTC
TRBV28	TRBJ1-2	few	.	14	CASSPPGGNYGYTF	TGTGCCAGCAGTCCCCCCGGGGGTAACTATGGCTACACCTTC